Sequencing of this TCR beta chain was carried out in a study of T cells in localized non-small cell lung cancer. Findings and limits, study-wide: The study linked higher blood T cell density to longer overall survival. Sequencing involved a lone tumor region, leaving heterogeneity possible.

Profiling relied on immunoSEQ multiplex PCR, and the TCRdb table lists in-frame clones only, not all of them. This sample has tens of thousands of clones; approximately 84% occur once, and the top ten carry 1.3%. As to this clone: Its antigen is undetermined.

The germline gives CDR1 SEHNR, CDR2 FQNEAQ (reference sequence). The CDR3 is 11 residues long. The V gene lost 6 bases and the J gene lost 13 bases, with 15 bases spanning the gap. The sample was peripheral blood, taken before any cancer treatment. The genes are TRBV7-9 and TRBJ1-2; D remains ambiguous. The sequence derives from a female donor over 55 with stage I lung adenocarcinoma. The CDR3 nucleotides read TGTGCCAGCAGTTCACGGACCGCTTGCACCTTC. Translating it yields CASSSRTACTF.